Listed here are 29 T cell receptor beta chains from one sample, sequenced in a study of beta chain features in type 1 diabetes. Overall study findings and caveats: Among patients with Type 1 diabetes, TCRB CDR3s were moderately but significantly shorter in every one of the four CD4+ subsets.

Which antigens these TCRs recognize remains unknown. The sequenced template was cDNA made from the entire isolated RNA. Here immunoSEQ multiplex PCR was the method, and the copy in TCRdb shows in-frame clones only, minus some. The sample yields about 660,000 clones, more than 12% seen once. Sequencing was done on a sample of naive CD4+ T cells from blood. The receptors were gathered from a man aged 18 to 35 with type 1 diabetes.

The chain carries TRBV13 and TRBJ1-6; D is unresolved. The CDR3 extends over 14 amino acids. Deletions cut 6 bases from V and 9 bases from J, with 15 bases between. Germline values: CDR1 PRHDT, CDR2 FYEKMQ (reference sequence). The CDR3 nucleotides are TGTGCCAGCAGTTACCGGGCCGATGCTTCACCCCTCCACTTT. Its translation: CASSYRADASPLHF.

This clone was seen a few times. This chain joins TRBV19 and TRBJ2-7; no firm D call. This CDR3 has 16 amino acids. V was cut by 1 base and J by 0 bases, with 13 bases left in between. The germline V gene encodes CDR1 LNHDA and CDR2 SQIVND (reference sequence). Here the CDR3 reads CASSIAMAGSSYEQYF. Here the CDR3 DNA reads TGTGCCAGTAGTATAGCGATGGCAGGCAGCTCCTACGAGCAGTACTTC.

This clone has only one observation. This sequence joins TRBV7-2 and TRBJ1-5; no clear D. CDR1 and CDR2 (germline): SGHTA, FQGNSA. V lost 0 bases and J lost 9, with 12 bases in between. The CDR3 has 14 amino acids. For the CDR3, the DNA is TGTGCCAGCAGCTTAGCGGAGGGCCTCAGGCCCCAGCATTTT. Protein sequence: CASSLAEGLRPQHF.

The CDR3 sequence: CASSQVLAGEQFF. CDR3 DNA: TGTGCCAGCAGCCAAGTACTAGCGGGTGAGCAGTTCTTC. The rearrangement links TRBV4-2 to TRBJ2-1; 9 bases fit TRBD2. This CDR3 is 13 amino acids long. Germline-derived CDR1 and CDR2 are LGHNA and YNFKEQ. Trimming at V came to 1 base and at J to 9 bases, leaving 1 base not matched to a gene.

A few counts support this clone. This rearrangement joins TRBV23-1 to TRBJ1-1; TRBD1 might be the D (5 bases). TRBV23-1 is noted as an ORF with a role that remains uncertain. The CDR3 length is 13 residues. Trimming took off 11 bases at V and 7 bases at J, with 20 bases between the two ends. CDR3 region: CALWEGTEYEAFF. The CDR3 DNA reads as TGCGCCCTTTGGGAGGGGACTGAGTATGAAGCTTTCTTT.

This clone was recorded a few times. This chain links TRBV11-3 with TRBJ2-6; TRBD1 matches at 8 bases. Germline CDR1 reads SGHNT; CDR2 reads YENEEA. The CDR3 spans 18 residues. J lost 2 bases, V lost 5 bases, and 11 bases had no gene match. The CDR3 is CASSPSPWTGTGANVLTF. The CDR3, as DNA: TGTGCCAGCAGCCCATCACCCTGGACAGGGACTGGGGCCAACGTCCTGACTTTC.

This clone was found a few times. This chain uses TRBV4-3 with TRBJ2-3, with TRBD2 identical over 8 bases. CDR1 is LGHNA and CDR2 is YSLEER in the germline V gene. J was trimmed by 0 bases and V by 0 bases; bases with no gene match: 8. CDR3 length: 18 amino acids. This chain's CDR3 is CASSQDRIQRGSTDTQYF. CDR3 DNA sequence: TGCGCCAGCAGCCAAGACAGAATCCAGCGGGGGAGCACAGATACGCAGTATTTT.

CDR3 protein: CASTPTGVSTDTQYF. The DNA for the CDR3 is TGTGCCAGCACCCCGACAGGGGTAAGCACAGATACGCAGTATTTT. The chain uses TRBV9 and TRBJ2-3; 8 positions agree with TRBD1. Germline V gene data show CDR1 as SGDLS and CDR2 as YYNGEE. J was trimmed by 0 bases and V by 6 bases; bases with no gene match: 6. The CDR3 sequence is 15 residues long.

The chain has TRBV28 and TRBJ1-1, with 11 bases matching TRBD1. The CDR3 loop spans 18 amino acids. Per the germline V gene, CDR1 is MDHEN and CDR2 is SYDVKM. V lost 3 bases to trimming and J lost 3 bases; unmatched junction nucleotides: 12. The DNA for the CDR3 is TGTGCCAGCAGTTTCAGGCCACCGGGACAGGGGGTCCACACTGAAGCTTTCTTT. Protein sequence: CASSFRPPGQGVHTEAFF.

This clone occurred a few times. The rearrangement joins TRBV5-4 to TRBJ2-4, with 8 positions matching TRBD2. CDR3 length: 15 residues. V was pared by 4 bases and J by 9 bases, with 12 bases of the junction left unmatched. Germline CDR1 and CDR2: SGHNT and YYREEE (reference sequence). The DNA for the CDR3 is TGTGCCAGCAGCCCCCGGGAGGGGGTAAAGGGCATTCAGTACTTC. Translation gives CASSPREGVKGIQYF.

This chain connects TRBV7-2 to TRBJ1-2; D might be TRBD1 (5 bases). Trimming removed 5 bases at V and 3 bases at J, with 13 bases between. The CDR3 totals 14 residues. Germline assignment: CDR1 SGHTA and CDR2 FQGNSA. The CDR3 region is CASSRTRVDYGYTF. The DNA of the CDR3 is TGTGCCAGCAGCCGAACCAGGGTAGACTATGGCTACACCTTC.

This chain joins TRBV30 and TRBJ1-6; D is perhaps TRBD1 (6 bases). The CDR3 runs to 14 residues. Per germline, CDR1 GTSNPN and CDR2 SVGIG (reference sequence). V gave up 0 bases and J gave up 7 bases, with 10 bases separating them. This CDR3 is CAWSVPDRNSPLHF. CDR3 bases: TGTGCCTGGAGTGTCCCGGACAGAAATTCACCCCTCCACTTT. The whole variable domain, remainder taken from reference TRBV30 and TRBJ1-6, is SQTIHQWPATLVQPVGSPLSLECTVEGTSNPNLYWYRQAAGRGLQLLFYSVGIGQISSEVPQNLSASRPQDRQFILSSKKLLLSDSGFYLCAWSVPDRNSPLHFGNGTRLTVT.

This sequence joins TRBV28 and TRBJ2-1; no clear D. Germline lookup yields CDR1 MDHEN and CDR2 SYDVKM. The CDR3 contains 12 residues. V was trimmed by 4 bases and J by 4 bases, leaving 5 bases between them. The CDR3 DNA follows: TGTGCCAGCAGTTCCCAGTACAATGAGCAGTTCTTC. Protein product: CASSSQYNEQFF.

This clone was counted a few times. The CDR3 coding sequence is TGTGCCTGGCGTACTAGCGGAGCCACAGATACGCAGTATTTT. It codes for CAWRTSGATDTQYF. V gene TRBV30 combines with J gene TRBJ2-3, with TRBD2 identical over 8 bases. The CDR3 is 14 residues long. The germline V gene has CDR1 GTSNPN and CDR2 SVGIG (reference sequence). Trimming at V came to 5 bases and at J to 2 bases, leaving 6 bases not matched to a gene.

This chain uses TRBV29-1 with TRBJ2-7; TRBD2 aligns across 7 bases. V was clipped by 0 bases and J by 1 base; unmatched bases: 6. In germline, CDR1 is SQVTM, CDR2 ANQGSEA. The CDR3 sequence is 15 residues long. The CDR3 DNA reads TGCAGCGTTGAAGATAACACTAGCGCGTCCTACGAGCAGTACTTC. This translates into CSVEDNTSASYEQYF.

The rearrangement links TRBV2 to TRBJ2-5; no definite D call. V lost 1 base and J lost 4, with 10 bases in between. The germline gives CDR1 SNHLY, CDR2 FYNNEI. The CDR3 is 14 residues long. CDR3 region: CASSEGGILETQYF. In DNA, the CDR3 is TGTGCCAGCAGTGAAGGGGGTATCCTAGAGACCCAGTACTTC.

The CDR3 DNA reads TGTGCCAGCAGTGAATGGGTATGGGCCTCTGGAAACACCATATATTTT. This gives the protein CASSEWVWASGNTIYF. V gene TRBV25-1 combines with J gene TRBJ1-3; D unclear. The CDR3 has 16 amino acids. Germline V gene sequence: CDR1 MGHDK, CDR2 SYGVNS. Trimming cost V 1 base and J 0 bases, with 10 bases left between them.

A note on this clone: Other DNA sequences in the sample encode the same CDR3. The chain links TRBV5-6 to TRBJ1-2; D gene ambiguous. The V end was cut by 3 bases, the J end by 5 bases, with 8 bases between. The CDR3 has 12 residues. Germline V gene data show CDR1 as SGHDT and CDR2 as YYEEEE. Here the CDR3 DNA reads TGTGCCAGCAGCTCCGACACTTATGGCTACACCTTC. It specifies CASSSDTYGYTF.

This clone was seen a handful of times. V usage is TRBV7-9 and J usage is TRBJ2-1; D possibly matches TRBD1 or TRBD2 (6 bases each). Germline assignment: CDR1 SEHNR and CDR2 FQNEAQ (reference sequence). The ends were cut back, 6 bases at V and 7 bases at J, with 19 bases in the middle. The CDR3 extends over 15 amino acids. The CDR3: CASSFLTGARNEQFF. CDR3 bases: TGTGCCAGCAGTTTCCTCACGGGGGCACGGAATGAGCAGTTCTTC.

The chain has TRBV5-4 and TRBJ2-5, with D uncertain. CDR1 is SGHNT and CDR2 is YYREEE in the germline V gene (reference sequence). With 1 base removed from V and 5 bases from J, the gap between germline ends came to 9 bases. This CDR3 is 13 amino acids long. The CDR3 DNA reads as TGTGCCAGCAGCTTGCTCCCGAGGGAGACCCAGTACTTC. Its translation: CASSLLPRETQYF.

J is TRBJ2-3 and V is TRBV28; 9 bases are a match to TRBD2. The CDR3 length is 14 residues. The V gene's germline CDR1 is MDHEN and CDR2 SYDVKM. The ends lost 10 bases at V and 2 bases at J; junction bases unmatched: 7. The CDR3 DNA reads TGTGCCACCGTAGCGGGGGCCATCACAGATACGCAGTATTTT. It yields the protein CATVAGAITDTQYF. Together with reference TRBV28 and TRBJ2-3, the CDR3 gives the full variable domain: DVKVTQSSRYLVKRTGEKVFLECVQDMDHENMFWYRQDPGLGLRLIYFSYDVKMKEKGDIPEGYSVSREKKERFSLILESASTNQTSMYLCATVAGAITDTQYFGPGTRLTVL.

This clone appeared a few times. The sample holds other DNA sequences that translate to the same CDR3. The V gene is TRBV30, the J gene TRBJ2-3; no clear D gene. CDR3 length: 11 amino acids. The V and J ends lost 2 bases and 0 bases respectively, with 0 bases between them. Germline-derived CDR1 and CDR2 are GTSNPN and SVGIG (reference sequence). CDR3: CAWSSTDTQYF. The CDR3, as DNA: TGTGCCTGGAGTAGCACAGATACGCAGTATTTT.

This clone was seen a few times. The chain couples TRBV5-1 to TRBJ2-1, with D maybe TRBD2 (5 bases). With 3 bases removed from V and 3 bases from J, the gap between germline ends came to 13 bases. Per germline, CDR1 SGHRS and CDR2 YFSETQ. The CDR3 runs 15 residues. DNA of the CDR3: TGCGCCAGCAGCTCCCCAGACGGAGGCTACAATGAGCAGTTCTTC. Translation: CASSSPDGGYNEQFF.

The gene calls are TRBV15 and TRBJ2-1; D is ambiguous. Looked up from germline, CDR1 is LNHNV and CDR2 is YYDKDF (reference sequence). The CDR3 spans 13 residues. V lost 0 bases, J lost 8 bases, and 8 bases lay in between. This chain's CDR3 is CATSRDLLDEQFF. The CDR3 bases are TGTGCCACCAGCAGAGATCTATTGGATGAGCAGTTCTTC.

This clone was seen more than once but under ten times. The chain recombines TRBV30 with TRBJ2-5; tentative D call: TRBD1 (5 bases). The CDR3 is 13 amino acids. Germline V CDR1 and CDR2: GTSNPN, SVGIG (reference sequence). V was clipped by 2 bases and J by 1 base, with 8 bases between them. The DNA for the CDR3 is TGTGCCTGGAGTATGACAGCCCAAGAGACCCAGTACTTC. Residues: CAWSMTAQETQYF.

This clone showed up just a few times. The V call is TRBV27, the J call TRBJ1-6; D possibly corresponds to TRBD1 (6 bases). Looked up from germline, CDR1 is MNHEY and CDR2 is SMNVEV (reference sequence). Trimming removed 4 bases from V and 0 bases from J, with 13 bases in between. The CDR3 is made up of 17 amino acids. CDR3 region: CASSSPGQSSYNSPLHF. DNA of the CDR3: TGTGCCAGCAGTTCCCCCGGACAGAGCTCCTATAATTCACCCCTCCACTTT.

The chain is built from TRBV30 and TRBJ2-2; 10 positions agree with TRBD1. Unmatched junction bases numbered 6, after V lost 5 bases and J lost 6 bases. Germline values: CDR1 GTSNPN, CDR2 SVGIG (reference sequence). The CDR3 loop spans 14 amino acids. The CDR3 DNA follows: TGTGCCTGGGAGAGTGGGACAGGGGCCGGGGAGCTGTTTTTT. It translates to CAWESGTGAGELFF.

This clone was recorded a few times. This chain connects TRBV29-1 to TRBJ2-1; D call uncertain. Per the germline V gene, CDR1 is SQVTM and CDR2 is ANQGSEA. Trimming removed 6 bases at V and 4 bases at J, with 16 bases between. The CDR3 loop spans 14 amino acids. The CDR3 nucleotides read TGCAGCGTCGACCCCATGACCCGGTACAATGAGCAGTTCTTC. This sequence encodes CSVDPMTRYNEQFF.

The CDR3 is CASSWQGDQETQYF. CDR3 DNA: TGTGCCAGCAGTTGGCAAGGGGACCAAGAGACCCAGTACTTC. The gene calls are TRBV2 and TRBJ2-5; the D gene is possibly TRBD1 (5 bases). Germline values: CDR1 SNHLY, CDR2 FYNNEI. Between the trimmed V and J ends, which lost 5 bases and 0 bases, there was a span of 10 bases. This CDR3 spans 14 amino acids.